This paragraph covers one T cell receptor (beta chain) sequence. This CDR3 contains 16 residues. Germline trimming cut 6 bases from V and 5 bases from J; bases unmatched to any gene: 9. Germline CDR1 and CDR2: LNHDA and SQIVND (reference sequence). Sequencing was performed with immunoSEQ multiplex PCR; in TCRdb, only in-frame clones are kept and a portion is missing. The sample shows about 530,000 clones, about 80% of them seen only once. The data were obtained in a study of shared clonotypes between healthy human individuals. The sample taken for sequencing was PBMCs. This clonotype was obtained from a woman aged 40 to 50 in good health. Some clones in this sample may be carry-over from other donors' samples. This chain connects TRBV19 to TRBJ2-5; 13 nucleotides align to TRBD2. In DNA form, the CDR3 reads TGTGCCAGTAGCCGCACTAGCGGGAGGGCCTGGGAGACCCAGTACTTC. Translated, it gives CASSRTSGRAWETQYF.